The rows below give T cell receptor beta chains drawn from one sample of a study of T-cell reconstitution after alpha-beta-depleted transplantation in children. TCRdb passed the PCR reads through MiXCR, listing each CDR3 protein once. Among hundreds of thousands of distinct CDR3 sequences listed, about 8.2% were seen once. The sample here was PBMCs, mostly from graft donor cells, taken 360 days after TCRalphabeta/CD19-depleted stem cell transplant. These receptors were taken from a male patient aged 2 to 10 who had a stem cell transplant for acute myeloid leukemia, so the T cells may come from the graft donor. Both conserved end residues are part of each CDR3. A D gene is named only where the DNA matches it firmly. Only some rows state a clone size, as once, few, many or a class for expanded clones.

J gene	clone size	D gene	V gene	CDR3 DNA	CDR3 protein
TRBJ1-1	.	TRBD1	TRBV11-2	TGTGCCAGCAGCTTGGGCCGCAGGGGGCCTATCACTGAAGCTTTCTTT	CASSLGRRGPITEAFF
TRBJ2-7	.	TRBD1	TRBV20-1	TGCAGTGCTAGTAGGGACAGCCTAGCCTACGAGCAGTACTTC	CSASRDSLAYEQYF
TRBJ2-5	.	.	TRBV7-2	TGTGCCAGCAGCTTAGGTCCCAACAGCCAAGAGACCCAGTACTTC	CASSLGPNSQETQYF
TRBJ1-2	.	.	TRBV2	TGTGCCAGCAGAGGGGAACCCGGTGGCTACACCTTC	CASRGEPGGYTF
TRBJ1-2	.	.	TRBV2	TGTGCCAGCAGTGTAGAGAGCCTTGTTAACTATGGCTACACCTTC	CASSVESLVNYGYTF
TRBJ2-1	many	TRBD2	TRBV5-1	TGCGCCAGCAGCTTGGTGGCGGGGGTTTACAATGAGCAGTTCTTC	CASSLVAGVYNEQFF
TRBJ2-2	many	TRBD1	TRBV5-1	TGCGCCAGCAGCCCACAGGGGAAGGAAACCGGGGAGCTGTTTTTT	CASSPQGKETGELFF
TRBJ2-7	many	TRBD2	TRBV10-3	TGTGCCATCAGTGATCCGGCTAGCGGTCCCCTCGAGCAGTACTTC	CAISDPASGPLEQYF
TRBJ2-3	few	.	TRBV12-3/TRBV12-4	TGTGCCAGCACTCAAGTGGGGGGGCCCACAGATACGCAGTATTTT	CASTQVGGPTDTQYF
TRBJ1-5	.	TRBD1	TRBV5-6	TGTGCCAGCAGCTTGGCGACAGGGGGCAACCCCCCCCAGCATTTT	CASSLATGGNPPQHF
TRBJ2-7	.	TRBD1	TRBV7-9	TGTGCCAGCAGCTCGTACTCACAGGGGCCTCCCCGTGTGGAGCAGTACTTC	CASSSYSQGPPRVEQYF
TRBJ2-3	many	.	TRBV4-3	TGCGCCAGCAGCCTTTCGAATCAGAAACGAGATACGCAGTATTTT	CASSLSNQKRDTQYF
TRBJ2-5	many	.	TRBV12-3/TRBV12-4	TGTGCCAGCAGTCCCACCCCCCGCCAAGAGACCCAGTACTTC	CASSPTPRQETQYF
TRBJ1-5	few	TRBD1	TRBV6-5	TGTGCCAGCAGCCGCTCAGGGGGCGGCCTTCGGCAGCCCCAGCATTTT	CASSRSGGGLRQPQHF
TRBJ2-5	.	.	TRBV20-1	TGCAGTGCATTACCTAGGAGGGGAGAGACCCAGTACTTC	CSALPRRGETQYF
TRBJ2-5	many	.	TRBV20-1	TGCAGTGCTGCCCATCCTAGCAAAGAGACCCAGTACTTC	CSAAHPSKETQYF
TRBJ2-5	.	.	TRBV20-1	TGCAGTGCGTCTAGGGGGGGGCTATGGGAGACCCAGTACTTC	CSASRGGLWETQYF
TRBJ1-1	many	.	TRBV2	TGTGCCAGCAGTGTTCGGGGGGACGGCACTGAAGCTTTCTTT	CASSVRGDGTEAFF
TRBJ2-2	many	.	TRBV4-2	TGTGCCAGCAGCCAAGAGACCCCCGTTAACACCGGGGAGCTGTTTTTT	CASSQETPVNTGELFF
TRBJ1-4	many	.	TRBV4-1	TGCGCCAGCAGCCAAGATCCAGACGGTGGAACTAATGAAAAACTGTTTTTT	CASSQDPDGGTNEKLFF
TRBJ2-1	few	.	TRBV5-1	TGCGCCAGCAGCTTGGGGCAAACCGAAGGGAGTGAGCAGTTCTTC	CASSLGQTEGSEQFF
TRBJ2-1	few	.	TRBV5-1	TGCGCCAGCAGCTTGTCCGCGGGAACCAATGAGCAGTTCTTC	CASSLSAGTNEQFF
TRBJ1-3	.	TRBD1	TRBV12-3/TRBV12-4	TGTGCCAGCACTCCAACAGGGGGCGCCGGAAACACCATATATTTT	CASTPTGGAGNTIYF
TRBJ1-2	few	TRBD1	TRBV12-3/TRBV12-4	TGTGCCAGCAGTCCGGACAGGGTAGCTACCTTCTATGGCTACACCTTC	CASSPDRVATFYGYTF
TRBJ2-5	.	.	TRBV5-1	TGCGCCAGCAGAGAGCAGGGAGAGACCCAGTACTTC	CASREQGETQYF
TRBJ2-5	many	.	TRBV20-1	TGCAGTGCTAGAGGGCAAACCCAAGAGACCCAGTACTTC	CSARGQTQETQYF
TRBJ2-4	few	.	TRBV20-1	TGCAGTGCTAGAGGATTAACGGGGGGCCGCATTCAGTACTTC	CSARGLTGGRIQYF
TRBJ1-5	.	TRBD1	TRBV12-3/TRBV12-4	TGTGCCAGCAGACGGGACAGGGGGCGGGATCAGCCCCAGCATTTT	CASRRDRGRDQPQHF
TRBJ2-7	many	TRBD1	TRBV10-3	TGTGCCATCAGTTCGGGACAGCACTCCTACGAGCAGTACTTC	CAISSGQHSYEQYF
TRBJ2-1	many	.	TRBV25-1	TGTGCCAGCAGTGATGTTATCCCCCCGGGCAATGAGCAGTTCTTC	CASSDVIPPGNEQFF
TRBJ2-1	.	TRBD1	TRBV5-1	TGCGCCAGCAGCTTGTCGGGACAGTCCTACAATGAGCAGTTCTTC	CASSLSGQSYNEQFF
TRBJ2-4	many	.	TRBV27	TGTGCCAGCACCCCCTCCGGGGGGCAAAAAAACATTCAGTACTTC	CASTPSGGQKNIQYF
TRBJ2-4	few	TRBD2	TRBV4-3	TGCGCCAGCAGCCAAGATGCGGCGGGAGGGCCTCTGAACATTCAGTACTTC	CASSQDAAGGPLNIQYF
TRBJ1-3	many	TRBD1	TRBV13	TGTGCCAGCAGCTTAAGGGGGCCCTCTGGAAACACCATATATTTT	CASSLRGPSGNTIYF
TRBJ1-4	.	.	TRBV12-3/TRBV12-4	TGTGCCAGCAGCTCCGGGGCAAAAGTTGCAACTAATGAAAAACTGTTTTTT	CASSSGAKVATNEKLFF
TRBJ2-3	many	TRBD2	TRBV9	TGTGCCAGCAGCGGCCTAGCGGGAGCCCTATTGGAATTT	CASSGLAGALLEF
TRBJ2-1	.	.	TRBV28	TGTGCCAGCAGTTTAGGACTCTGCGAGCAGTTCTTC	CASSLGLCEQFF
TRBJ2-3	many	.	TRBV9	TGTGCCAGCAGCCCCCAAGTGACTAGTTACACAGATACGCAGTATTTT	CASSPQVTSYTDTQYF
TRBJ2-1	many	.	TRBV29-1	TGCAGCGTTGGCAAGAGCTCCTACAATGAGCAGTTCTTC	CSVGKSSYNEQFF
TRBJ2-3	few	TRBD2	TRBV5-6	TGTGCCAGCAGCCCACTAGCGGGGGGGCCAAACGTAGATACGCAGTATTTT	CASSPLAGGPNVDTQYF
TRBJ2-5	many	.	TRBV5-1	TGCGCCAGCAGCTTGGGACTCAGAGAGACCCAGTACTTC	CASSLGLRETQYF